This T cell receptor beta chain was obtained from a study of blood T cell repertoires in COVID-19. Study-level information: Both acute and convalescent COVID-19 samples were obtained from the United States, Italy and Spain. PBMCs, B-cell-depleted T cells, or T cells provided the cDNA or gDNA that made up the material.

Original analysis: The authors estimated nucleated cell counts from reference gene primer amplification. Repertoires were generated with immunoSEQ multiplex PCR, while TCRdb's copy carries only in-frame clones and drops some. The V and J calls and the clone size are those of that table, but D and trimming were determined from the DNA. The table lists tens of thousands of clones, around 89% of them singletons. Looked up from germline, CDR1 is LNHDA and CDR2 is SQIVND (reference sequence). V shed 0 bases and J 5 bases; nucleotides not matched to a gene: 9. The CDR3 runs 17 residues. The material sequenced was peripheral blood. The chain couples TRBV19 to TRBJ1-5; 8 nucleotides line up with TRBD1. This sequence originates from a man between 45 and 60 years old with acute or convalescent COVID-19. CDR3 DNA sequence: TGTGCCAGTAGTATAGATGTCCAGGGGGCCCTTTATCAGCCCCAGCATTTT. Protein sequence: CASSIDVQGALYQPQHF.